Each of the 2 T cell receptor beta chains below was sequenced from the same sample in a study of shared clonotypes between healthy human individuals. Some clones are missing from TCRdb's copy, which holds only in-frame ones; the method was immunoSEQ multiplex PCR. The sample lists about 110,000 clones; around 68% were seen once. What was sequenced was memory CD8+ T cells sorted from blood. Indicated subset: CD45RO+ cells pooled with CCR7-negative TemRA cells. The receptors were gathered from a woman in her twenties or thirties in good health.

This clone was found once. V is TRBV10-2 and J is TRBJ1-1; D gene unclear. The CDR3 has 12 amino acids. The V gene's germline CDR1 is WSHSY and CDR2 SAAADI. V lost 9 bases and J lost 5, with 13 bases in between. CDR3 loop: CASSPTLTEAFF. The CDR3 DNA follows: TGCGCCAGTAGTCCGACACTGACTGAAGCTTTCTTT.

In its sample, this clone was seen many times. The rearrangement uses TRBV6-5 and TRBJ1-5, with a possible D match to TRBD1 (6 bases). Trimming cost V 5 bases and J 6 bases, with 11 bases left between them. The CDR3 totals 13 residues. CDR1 and CDR2 (germline): MNHEY, SVGAGI. Here the CDR3 DNA reads TGTGCCAGCAGTCCACAGGGAGGTCAGCCCCAGCATTTT. Its protein product is CASSPQGGQPQHF.